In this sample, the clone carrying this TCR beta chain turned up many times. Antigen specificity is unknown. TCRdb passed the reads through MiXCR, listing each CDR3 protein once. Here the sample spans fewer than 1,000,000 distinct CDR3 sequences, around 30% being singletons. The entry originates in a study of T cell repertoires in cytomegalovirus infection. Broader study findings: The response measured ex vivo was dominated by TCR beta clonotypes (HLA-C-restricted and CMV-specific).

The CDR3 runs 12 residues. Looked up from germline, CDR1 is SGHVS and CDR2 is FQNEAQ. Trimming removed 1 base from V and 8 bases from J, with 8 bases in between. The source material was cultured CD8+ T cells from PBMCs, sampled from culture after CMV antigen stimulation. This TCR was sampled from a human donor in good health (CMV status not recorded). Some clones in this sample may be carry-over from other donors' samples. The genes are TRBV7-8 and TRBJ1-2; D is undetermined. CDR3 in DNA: TGTGCCAGCAGCTTAGACTGGGGAGGCTACACCTTC. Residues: CASSLDWGGYTF.